This T cell receptor (beta chain) emerged from a study of T cell responses to AZD1222 COVID-19 vaccine. Study-level findings and limits: Only six or seven AZD1222 recipients were seropositive at baseline. Most donors were white British and more were female, and clonal diversity was possibly underestimated. Regions 160-218 and 743-854 held dominance among vaccine-associated CD4 TCRs, which spanned spike.

A remark on this clone: Its specificity is unknown.

Both about-4-week and about-12-week second-dose recipients were combined. Trimming stripped 5 bases from V and 5 bases from J, with 24 bases between. Germline V lookup: CDR1 LGHNA, CDR2 YNFKEQ. CDR3 size: 17 residues. Produced via immunoSEQ multiplex PCR; TCRdb's table is partial and in-frame only. Of 90,000 to 130,000 clones listed, just under 95% are singletons. The sample in question was peripheral blood, obtained 28 days after the second AZD1222 dose. The rearrangement links TRBV4-2 to TRBJ2-5, with a weak D call TRBD2 (7 bases). The TCR sequence derives from an adult who received the AZD1222 COVID-19 vaccine. The CDR3 loop is CASSYRLGGGPKETQYF. CDR3 coding DNA: TGTGCCAGCAGCTACCGATTAGGGGGGGGGCCTAAGGAGACCCAGTACTTC.